Below, 23 T cell receptor beta chains from the same sample are listed, as sequenced in a study of Ad26.COV2.S vaccination and SARS-CoV-2 variants. Sequencing was performed with immunoSEQ multiplex PCR; in TCRdb, only in-frame clones are kept and a portion is missing. The data contain 350,000 to 500,000 clones, 80% to 95% of them seen just once; the ten biggest clones take up 10% to 15%. Treatment specified: 15 to 20 received Ad26.COV2.S at low or high dose, single or two shots; roughly five received placebo; per-sample allocation not given. Day 63 after the first injection of vaccine or placebo was the sampling time. The sequencing used peripheral blood, collected in a trial of Ad26.COV2.S vaccine versus placebo. Source of these receptors: a person between 18 and 59 years old who received the Ad26.COV2.S COVID-19 vaccine or a placebo.

The gene calls are TRBV18 and TRBJ2-3; the match to TRBD1 covers 12 bases. The germline CDR1 and CDR2 sequences are KGHSH and LQKENI. V shed 3 bases and J 3 bases; nucleotides not matched to a gene: 4. This CDR3 has 16 amino acids. The CDR3 nucleotides read TGTGCCAGCTCACCGCAGGGACAGGGGGCAACAGATACGCAGTATTTT. It translates to CASSPQGQGATDTQYF.

This chain links TRBV9 with TRBJ2-1; 11 bases align to TRBD2. Germline assignment: CDR1 SGDLS and CDR2 YYNGEE. J gave up 4 bases and V 0 bases, and 6 bases lay outside the gene matches. The CDR3 is 17 amino acids. This CDR3 is CASSVVTSGAGYNEQFF. CDR3 in DNA: TGTGCCAGCAGCGTAGTGACTAGCGGGGCCGGATACAATGAGCAGTTCTTC.

The J gene is TRBJ2-5, the V gene TRBV12-3 or TRBV12-4, with D uncertain. V shed 2 bases and J shed 5 bases, with 3 bases lying between them. The CDR3 consists of 11 residues. CDR3 sequence reads: CASSLMETQYF. CDR3 sequence (DNA): TGTGCCAGCAGTTTAATGGAGACCCAGTACTTC.

The chain combines TRBV6-5 with TRBJ2-1; D is uncertain. This CDR3 comprises 10 residues. In germline, CDR1 is MNHEY, CDR2 SVGAGI. V dropped 8 bases and J dropped 13 bases, with 12 bases sitting between them. The CDR3 loop is CASGSGLQFF. The CDR3 nucleotides are TGTGCCAGCGGCTCCGGCCTCCAGTTCTTC.

The J gene is TRBJ1-5, the V gene TRBV2; D may be TRBD1 (6 bases). This CDR3 is 14 amino acids long. The germline V gene encodes CDR1 SNHLY and CDR2 FYNNEI. V lost 6 bases to trimming and J lost 4 bases, with 13 bases between them. The CDR3 DNA reads TGTGCCAGCAGCCAAAGGGGGGGAAATCAGCCCCAGCATTTT. This gives the protein CASSQRGGNQPQHF. The full variable domain, rest sourced from reference TRBV2 and TRBJ1-5, is EPEVTQTPSHQVTQMGQEVILRCVPISNHLYFYWYRQILGQKVEFLVSFYNNEISEKSEIFDDQFSVERPDGSNFTLKIRSTKLEDSAMYFCASSQRGGNQPQHFGDGTRLSIL.

The chain uses TRBV6-5 and TRBJ2-7, with D perhaps TRBD2 (5 bases). The CDR3 length is 11 residues. V was cut by 6 bases and J by 7 bases, with 10 bases left in between. CDR1 and CDR2 from the germline V gene are MNHEY and SVGAGI. The CDR3 here is CASSTGGEQYF. The DNA for the CDR3 is TGTGCCAGCAGCACGGGCGGGGAGCAGTACTTC.

V gene TRBV19 combines with J gene TRBJ1-1, with a weak D call TRBD1 (5 bases). The V gene lost 3 bases and the J gene lost 1 base, with 6 bases spanning the gap. Germline V gene data show CDR1 as LNHDA and CDR2 as SQIVND (reference sequence). This CDR3 has 13 amino acids. The CDR3 loop reads CASSIGQNTEAFF. The CDR3 nucleotides read TGTGCCAGTAGTATTGGACAGAACACTGAAGCTTTCTTT. Full variable domain (rest looked up from reference TRBV19 and TRBJ1-1): DGGITQSPKYLFRKEGQNVTLSCEQNLNHDAMYWYRQDPGQGLRLIYYSQIVNDFQKGDIAEGYSVSREKKESFPLTVTSAQKNPTAFYLCASSIGQNTEAFFGQGTRLTVV.

This clone was found once. This sequence joins TRBV2 and TRBJ2-1; D gene ambiguous. The V and J ends lost 7 bases and 3 bases respectively, with 10 bases between them. Germline V CDR1 and CDR2: SNHLY, FYNNEI. This CDR3 spans 13 amino acids. For the CDR3, the DNA is TGTGCCAGCAATCCGGAGTACTACAATGAGCAGTTCTTC. It specifies CASNPEYYNEQFF.

V and J are TRBV6-4 and TRBJ2-1, with TRBD2 matching 9 bases. CDR3 length: 15 amino acids. Trimming took 6 bases from V and 0 from J; bases not matched to a gene: 3. Germline loops: CDR1 MRHNA, CDR2 SNTAGT. CDR3 DNA: TGTGCCAGCAGCCTTAGCGGGAGCTCCTACAATGAGCAGTTCTTC. This sequence encodes CASSLSGSSYNEQFF.

The chain carries TRBV24-1 and TRBJ1-5; D is unresolved. The CDR3 extends over 14 amino acids. V lost 5 bases to trimming and J lost 5 bases, with 12 bases between them. Germline values: CDR1 KGHDR, CDR2 SFDVKD. CDR3 sequence (DNA): TGTGCCACCAGTGCCAGAGGGAGCTATCAGCCCCAGCATTTT. Its translation: CATSARGSYQPQHF.

In its sample, this clone was seen a few times. The chain joins TRBV6-5 to TRBJ1-2; TRBD1 matches 7 bases. After removal of 8 bases from V and 2 bases from J, the junction contained 5 bases not matched to a gene. Germline V gene sequence: CDR1 MNHEY, CDR2 SVGAGI. This CDR3 is 13 amino acids long. The chain's CDR3 is CASGTGQNYGYTF. The CDR3 region has the DNA TGTGCCAGCGGAACGGGACAGAACTATGGCTACACCTTC.

This chain uses TRBV6-5 with TRBJ1-2; no reliable D call. The CDR3 covers 14 residues. V lost 9 bases and J lost 2, with 16 bases in between. Germline CDR1 is MNHEY and CDR2 is SVGAGI. The CDR3 DNA sequence: TGTGCCAGTGGGTCGGCAGGAGGCAACTATGGCTACACCTTC. Encoded protein: CASGSAGGNYGYTF.

The gene calls are TRBV10-3 and TRBJ2-4; TRBD1 agrees at 8 bases. Trimming removed 3 bases from V and 2 bases from J; junction bases left unmatched: 9. The germline CDR1 and CDR2 sequences are ENHRY and SYGVKD. CDR3 length: 17 amino acids. This CDR3 is CAISDIQGAGSKNIQYF. CDR3 sequence (DNA): TGTGCCATCAGTGATATTCAGGGGGCGGGCTCCAAAAACATTCAGTACTTC.

The chain uses TRBV5-1 and TRBJ2-3; the match to TRBD2 covers 11 bases. Germline-derived CDR1 and CDR2 are SGHRS and YFSETQ. V was clipped by 4 bases and J by 2 bases; unmatched bases: 9. This CDR3 has 17 residues. The CDR3 sequence: CASSQSSGRAPTDTQYF. CDR3 coding DNA: TGCGCCAGCAGCCAGAGTAGCGGGAGGGCCCCCACAGATACGCAGTATTTT.

CDR3 coding DNA: TGTGCCACCAGCTCGCCGTGGGGGAGAACCGGGGAGCTGTTTTTT. The encoded protein is CATSSPWGRTGELFF. V and J are TRBV15 and TRBJ2-2; TRBD1 or TRBD2 may be the D gene (5 bases each). The V gene lost 5 bases and the J gene lost 5 bases, with 15 bases spanning the gap. This CDR3 spans 15 amino acids. Germline V gene sequence: CDR1 LNHNV, CDR2 YYDKDF (reference sequence).

This sequence joins TRBV15 and TRBJ2-7, with a weak D call TRBD2 (5 bases). V was trimmed by 1 base and J by 6 bases, leaving 16 bases between them. The CDR3 length is 15 residues. Per the germline V gene, CDR1 is LNHNV and CDR2 is YYDKDF (reference sequence). CDR3 sequence: CATSRGRQESTEQYF. CDR3 sequence (DNA): TGTGCCACCAGCAGAGGGAGGCAGGAGTCGACCGAGCAGTACTTC.

V is TRBV5-1 and J is TRBJ2-1, with 16 bases aligning to TRBD2. The V gene's germline CDR1 is SGHRS and CDR2 YFSETQ. The CDR3 extends over 16 amino acids. Trimming removed 1 base from V and 7 bases from J; junction bases left unmatched: 2. Written as DNA, the CDR3 is TGCGCCAGCAGCTTGCCGGGACTAGCGGGAGGGAATGAGCAGTTCTTC. This codes for CASSLPGLAGGNEQFF.

The V call is TRBV4-1, the J call TRBJ2-4; TRBD2 aligns across 9 bases. The CDR3 sequence is 16 residues long. Germline V gene lookup returns CDR1 MGHRA and CDR2 YSYEKL. Unmatched junction bases numbered 5, after V lost 2 bases and J lost 3 bases. DNA of the CDR3: TGCGCCAGCAGCCAACGGACTAGCGAGGGCAAAAACATTCAGTACTTC. Residues: CASSQRTSEGKNIQYF.

The chain has TRBV5-6 and TRBJ1-1; TRBD1 might be the D (5 bases). Trimming cost V 6 bases and J 0 bases, with 9 bases left between them. The CDR3 spans 13 residues. Germline V lookup: CDR1 SGHDT, CDR2 YYEEEE. The CDR3 spells CASTWGLNTEAFF. CDR3 DNA: TGTGCCAGCACCTGGGGCTTGAACACTGAAGCTTTCTTT.

The chain couples TRBV18 to TRBJ2-3; D possibly corresponds to TRBD2 (6 bases). Trimming took 3 bases from V and 1 from J, leaving 11 bases between them. The CDR3 is 15 residues long. Germline CDR1 KGHSH, CDR2 LQKENI. The CDR3 loop reads CASSPRLVRTDTQYF. The CDR3 nucleotides read TGTGCCAGCTCACCTCGACTAGTGCGCACAGATACGCAGTATTTT.

This chain uses TRBV7-9 with TRBJ2-5; 8 bases fit TRBD2. Germline CDR1 reads SEHNR; CDR2 reads FQNEAQ (reference sequence). The CDR3 totals 12 residues. Unmatched junction bases numbered 6, after V lost 10 bases and J lost 5 bases. CDR3 amino acids: CATSTSVETQYF. As DNA, the CDR3 is TGTGCCACCTCGACTAGCGTGGAGACCCAGTACTTC.

This chain connects TRBV5-1 to TRBJ2-7; the D gene is possibly TRBD1 (6 bases). Trimming took 0 bases from V and 4 from J, leaving 8 bases between them. CDR3 length: 13 amino acids. The V gene's germline CDR1 is SGHRS and CDR2 YFSETQ. The CDR3 bases are TGCGCCAGCAGCTTGGGACAGGAGTACGAGCAGTACTTC. Residues: CASSLGQEYEQYF. The full variable domain, with the rest looked up from reference TRBV5-1 and TRBJ2-7, is KAGVTQTPRYLIKTRGQQVTLSCSPISGHRSVSWYQQTPGQGLQFLFEYFSETQRNKGNFPGRFSGRQFSNSRSEMNVSTLELGDSALYLCASSLGQEYEQYFGPGTRLTVT.

CDR3 loop: CSASSVGAPGNTIYF. CDR3 coding DNA: TGCAGTGCTAGTTCAGTGGGGGCGCCTGGAAACACCATATATTTT. The chain has TRBV20-1 and TRBJ1-3; D may be TRBD1 (6 bases). CDR1 is DFQATT, CDR2 SNEGSKA, per germline (reference sequence). The CDR3 sequence is 15 residues long. Trimming took off 3 bases at V and 2 bases at J, with 14 bases between the two ends.